This T cell receptor beta chain emerged from a study of radiation and T cells in renal cell carcinoma (dated by TCRdb to about 2020). Some background on the complete study: Samples were obtained from a clinical trial, in which 15 Gy stereotactic body radiation therapy was delivered to primary renal cell carcinomas and nephrectomy was performed 4 weeks later. Across all 50 or so samples, several million unique CDR3 nucleotide sequences encoding 2,658,974 unique CDR3 amino acid sequences were identified. In total, around 53 samples, comprising around 25 tumors and around 27 peripheral blood samples, were subjected to TCR beta sequencing. Broader findings and caveats from the paper: In blood, the top tumor clonotypes increased between baseline and 2 weeks post-radiation and then shrank by 4 weeks, which suggests that tumor-resident clones expanded only transiently. Effects of radiation dose or scheduling on the TCR repertoire could not be addressed with the single-armed trial design. Dynamics of the blood repertoire were not tracked past 4 weeks after treatment. Because pretreatment tumor biopsies were not available, the baseline intratumoral presence of clonotypes could not be determined.

This sample's time point label indicates: blood 2 weeks post-SBRT. The treatment or condition label corresponds to: 15 Gy SBRT to primary tumor, nephrectomy 4 weeks later. Serial peripheral blood from radiation-treated patients was sampled at baseline, 2 weeks and 4 weeks after SBRT to track tumor-enriched clonotypes. Every patient had renal cell carcinoma of clear cell pathology. Genomic DNA for TCR sequencing was prepared using the QIAamp DNA Blood Mini Kit (Qiagen). Samples were included in the analyses only if all quality control checks were passed. Worth noting for this clone: No cognate antigen has been identified for it. No base-level quality is on record; no much larger clone is a single base apart.

TCR beta libraries were generated from genomic DNA with the immunoSEQ kit, following the manufacturer's recommendations. To prepare libraries, a first multiplex PCR with proprietary primers was run, followed by a second PCR that added unique barcodes, and a bead cleanup was done after each round. Each sample batch included a kit-provided positive control reaction and a negative control reaction. The final libraries were assessed on an Agilent 4200 TapeStation D1000 ScreenTape, pooled by volume, and quantified by qPCR. Sequencing was performed on an Illumina NextSeq500 using a MidOutput 150-cycle cartridge, with 156 Read1 cycles, 15 Index1 cycles, and the kit custom primers. The pooled library was loaded at 0.9 to 1 pM, with a roughly 20% PhiX control spiked in. The study's own analysis went as follows. Vendor-processed data were analyzed in R, and a clonotype was defined as all T cells sharing the same CDR3 nucleotide sequence. For clone abundance analyses, frequencies were normalized to the 10,000 most abundant clones in each sample. Public T cell clones, which averaged fewer than five per sample, were excluded before analysis. An abundance difference of at least 32-fold between compartments was the criterion for calling clonotypes tumor-enriched or baseline blood-enriched. Clonotypes expanded or contracted between blood time points were identified with a beta-binomial differential abundance model. Similarity between tumor and blood repertoires was quantified using the Baroni-Urbani and Buser coefficient, and groups were compared with two-tailed Wilcoxon tests in R. TCRdb stores this immuneACCESS table with in-frame sequences only. Part of the clones is absent; in the studies checked, under half of the shortfall reflects unresolved V genes, and no reason is known for the rest. That table supplies the V and J calls and clone size; D and trimming were determined from the DNA. The sample table shows 70,000 to 100,000 clones, and approximately 83% are seen once. Around 21% of the sample goes to the ten largest clones.

The receptor was derived from a woman between 50 and 59 years old with renal cell carcinoma. The specimen was blood, collected from a patient whose treatment included radiotherapy and nephrectomy.

The CDR3 is CASSPTGPEQYF. The DNA sequence follows: TGTGCCAGCAGCCCGACAGGTCCAGAGCAGTACTTC. The chain is assembled from TRBV7-2 and TRBJ2-7, with TRBD1 as a weak D call on 6 bases. The CDR3 numbers 12 residues from cysteine through phenylalanine. The read is trimmed to its CDR3 DNA, 36 bases read in frame from base 1. V and J lose 5 bases and 7 bases, and a span of 12 bases separates them. The germline V gene supplies CDR1 SGHTA and CDR2 FQGNSA.